Below are 12 T cell receptor beta chains sequenced from a single sample in a study of T cell responses to AZD1222 COVID-19 vaccine (dated by TCRdb to the early 2020s). The library was generated by the immunoSEQ multiplex PCR assay. TCRdb obtained this table from immuneACCESS and retained in-frame rearrangements with V and J assigned. These tables miss some clones; where compared with another copy, unresolved V genes account for less than half of the shortfall, and the remainder is unexplained. Here the sample has 70,000 to 75,000 clones; nearly 90% occur a single time. In total, the top ten clones hold roughly 1.3% of the sample. This sample's time point label indicates: about 28 days (+/-7) after the second vaccine dose. The material sequenced was peripheral blood, taken 28 days after the second AZD1222 dose. These receptors all come from an adult who received the AZD1222 COVID-19 vaccine.

Within the sample, this clone is medium-sized (0.01 to 0.1%). J is TRBJ1-1 and V is TRBV5-6, with D possibly TRBD1 on 5 matching bases. The CDR3 has 13 residues. The germline gives CDR1 SGHDT, CDR2 YYEEEE. Deletions cut 0 bases from V and 11 bases from J, with 14 bases between. The CDR3, as DNA: TGTGCCAGCAGCTTGGAAAATGGTAGGGACGCTTTCTTT. Translated, it gives CASSLENGRDAFF. The whole variable domain, remainder taken from reference TRBV5-6 and TRBJ1-1, is DAGVTQSPTHLIKTRGQQVTLRCSPKSGHDTVSWYQQALGQGPQFIFQYYEEEERQRGNFPDRFSGHQFPNYSSELNVNALLLGDSALYLCASSLENGRDAFFGQGTRLTVV.

V usage is TRBV14 and J usage is TRBJ2-3, with TRBD2 as a possible D gene (5 bases). Germline CDR1 SGHDN, CDR2 FVKESK. The CDR3 is 12 amino acids. V gave up 4 bases and J gave up 7 bases, with 9 bases separating them. DNA for the CDR3: TGTGCCAGCAGCCCGAGAGGGAATACGCAGTATTTT. Its protein product is CASSPRGNTQYF.

This chain joins TRBV3-1 (or the pseudogene TRBV3-2) and TRBJ2-3; no firm D call. This CDR3 has 14 amino acids. The ends were cut back, 4 bases at V and 0 bases at J, with 8 bases in the middle. CDR1 LGHDT and CDR2 YNNKEL come from the germline V gene (reference sequence). The CDR3 here is CASSPDTSTDTQYF. The CDR3 DNA is TGTGCCAGCAGCCCCGATACTAGCACAGATACGCAGTATTTT.

This sequence joins TRBV25-1 and TRBJ2-1, with TRBD2 matching over 8 bases. Germline trimming cut 3 bases from V and 4 bases from J; bases unmatched to any gene: 5. The CDR3 is 15 amino acids. Germline CDR1 is MGHDK and CDR2 is SYGVNS. The CDR3, as DNA: TGTGCCAGCAGTGACAGCGGGAGTCTTTACAATGAGCAGTTCTTC. Residues: CASSDSGSLYNEQFF.

V usage is TRBV5-4 and J usage is TRBJ2-7; 7 bases fit TRBD1. CDR1 is SGHNT, CDR2 YYREEE, per germline (reference sequence). The CDR3 contains 15 residues. Trimming at V came to 2 bases and at J to 4 bases, leaving 9 bases not matched to a gene. The CDR3: CASSFGQGVSYEQYF. The DNA of the CDR3 is TGTGCCAGCAGCTTCGGCCAGGGGGTTTCGTACGAGCAGTACTTC.

J is TRBJ1-5 and V is TRBV15; possible D gene TRBD1, 5 bases. Germline CDR1 is LNHNV and CDR2 is YYDKDF (reference sequence). CDR3 length equals 14 residues. The germline V and J ends were trimmed by 4 bases and 4 bases, with 11 bases remaining between them. This CDR3 reads CATSTRGANQPQHF. The CDR3, as DNA: TGTGCCACCAGCACAAGGGGAGCTAATCAGCCCCAGCATTTT.

This sequence joins TRBV4-2 and TRBJ1-3; the match to TRBD1 covers 9 bases. V shed 4 bases, J shed 0 bases, and the junction held 19 bases outside the gene matches. Germline CDR1 LGHNA, CDR2 YNFKEQ. The CDR3 runs to 21 residues. The CDR3 loop reads CASSLQRWGQGLPSSGNTIYF. CDR3 coding DNA: TGTGCCAGCAGCCTGCAGAGGTGGGGACAGGGTCTTCCGAGCTCTGGAAACACCATATATTTT.

V is TRBV27 and J is TRBJ1-5, with a weak D call TRBD1 (6 bases). Germline assignment: CDR1 MNHEY and CDR2 SMNVEV (reference sequence). The CDR3 is 10 amino acids. The ends were cut back, 10 bases at V and 11 bases at J, with 12 bases in the middle. The DNA for the CDR3 is TGTGCCATCCCAAGGGGGGCCCAGCATTTT. Translated: CAIPRGAQHF.

This chain joins TRBV20-1 and TRBJ1-1; TRBD1 matches at 8 bases. The ends lost 3 bases at V and 11 bases at J; junction bases unmatched: 8. CDR3 length equals 12 residues. The V gene's germline CDR1 is DFQATT and CDR2 SNEGSKA (reference sequence). The CDR3 region has the DNA TGCAGTGCTAGTCGGGAACAGGGGGACGCTTTCTTT. Amino acids: CSASREQGDAFF.

The rearrangement links TRBV11-2 to TRBJ1-5; D gene unclear. The CDR3 is 14 amino acids. V shed 1 base and J shed 0 bases, with 4 bases lying between them. Germline CDR1 and CDR2: SGHAT and FQNNGV. For the CDR3, the DNA is TGTGCCAGCAGCTTAGCGGGTAGCAATCAGCCCCAGCATTTT. This encodes CASSLAGSNQPQHF. Complete variable domain (other parts from reference TRBV11-2 and TRBJ1-5): EAGVAQSPRYKIIEKRQSVAFWCNPISGHATLYWYQQILGQGPKLLIQFQNNGVVDDSQLPKDRFSAERLKGVDSTLKIQPAKLEDSAVYLCASSLAGSNQPQHFGDGTRLSIL.

The rearrangement links TRBV19 to TRBJ2-1; D not certain. Trimming took 6 bases from V and 4 from J, leaving 13 bases between them. This CDR3 comprises 14 residues. Germline CDR1 LNHDA, CDR2 SQIVND (reference sequence). This CDR3 is CASSSPPEYNEQFF. CDR3 nucleotides: TGTGCCAGTAGCTCCCCTCCGGAGTACAATGAGCAGTTCTTC.

The chain combines TRBV19 with TRBJ2-2; D is unresolved. This CDR3 contains 17 residues. The germline V and J ends were trimmed by 4 bases and 1 base, with 16 bases remaining between them. Germline V gene lookup returns CDR1 LNHDA and CDR2 SQIVND (reference sequence). The CDR3 nucleotides are TGTGCCAGTAGTACCCAGAACAGAATGCAGAACACCGGGGAGCTGTTTTTT. Amino acids: CASSTQNRMQNTGELFF.